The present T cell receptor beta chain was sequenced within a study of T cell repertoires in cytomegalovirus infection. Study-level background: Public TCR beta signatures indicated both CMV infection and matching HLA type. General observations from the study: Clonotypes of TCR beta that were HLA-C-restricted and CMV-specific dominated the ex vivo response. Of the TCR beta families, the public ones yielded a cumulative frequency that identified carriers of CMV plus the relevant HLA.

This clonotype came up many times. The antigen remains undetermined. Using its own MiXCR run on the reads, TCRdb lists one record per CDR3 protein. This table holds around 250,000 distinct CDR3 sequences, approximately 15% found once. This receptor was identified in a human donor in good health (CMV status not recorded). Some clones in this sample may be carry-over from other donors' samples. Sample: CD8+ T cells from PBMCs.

In nucleotides, the CDR3 is TGTGCCAGCAGTTATGGACCCTTAAGCAATCAGCCCCAGCATTTT. It translates to CASSYGPLSNQPQHF. This chain links TRBV28 with TRBJ1-5; D is ambiguous. The germline V gene has CDR1 MDHEN and CDR2 SYDVKM. CDR3 length: 15 residues. V was shortened by 4 bases and J by 1 base, with 11 bases between the two germline ends.